This TCR beta chain was recovered during a study of identifying expanded T cells in peripheral blood. As for this clone: Its specificity is unknown. No DNA is shown, since the ends of the CDR3 on it are uncertain; the CDR3 is the one TCRdb lists.

The CDR3 has 18 amino acids, counting both end residues. Findings and caveats of the study: Technical replicates showed roughly 1.2 changed clones; approximately 2 weeks about 16; four weeks 19.

TCRdb keeps only in-frame clones here, not all; method: immunoSEQ multiplex PCR. The table has 97,000 or so clones, approximately 90% seen once; the top ten hold 14%. The sample was blood. The source is a person between 18 and 69 years old in good health. The chain joins TRBV12-1 to TRBJ2-7; the table's D call of TRBD2 was not tested on the DNA. TRBV12-1 is recorded as a pseudogene. CDR3: CASSFGVAGGISSYEQYF.